What follows are 19 T cell receptor beta chains derived from one specimen sequenced in a study of T cells in Graves' hyperthyroidism and ophthalmopathy. From RNA transcripts, TCR beta CDR3 regions were amplified. The TCR CDR3 was amplified in a first-round RT-PCR using the HTBI primer set. One entry per CDR3 protein, called by TCRdb with MiXCR from the multiplex PCR reads. The table has about 640,000 distinct CDR3 sequences, around 20% seen once. Sequencing was carried out using blood. These receptors came from a man under 40 with Graves' ophthalmopathy.

The chain joins TRBV6-1 to TRBJ1-1, with D possibly being TRBD1 (6 bases). Between the trimmed V and J ends, which lost 8 bases and 4 bases, there was a span of 11 bases. This CDR3 has 12 residues. Germline CDR1 is MNHNS and CDR2 is SASEGT. The CDR3 bases are TGTGCCAGCGAAAGGGGGGGCACTGAAGCTTTCTTT. It is translated as CASERGGTEAFF.

This clonotype was observed a few times. This chain uses TRBV14 with TRBJ2-1, with D hard to call. The CDR3 contains 14 residues. Germline CDR1 is SGHDN and CDR2 is FVKESK. Trimming cost V 4 bases and J 5 bases, with 12 bases left between them. The CDR3 sequence: CASSRPLLHNEQFF. The CDR3 DNA reads TGTGCCAGCAGCCGCCCCCTTCTGCACAATGAGCAGTTCTTC.

V is TRBV14 and J is TRBJ2-2, with TRBD2 identical over 9 bases. The V and J ends lost 0 bases and 2 bases, in that order; junction bases with no gene match: 4. The CDR3 sequence is 17 residues long. In germline, CDR1 is SGHDN, CDR2 FVKESK. The CDR3 sequence: CASSQDPLAGNTGELFF. The CDR3 coding sequence is TGTGCCAGCAGCCAAGACCCCCTAGCGGGAAACACCGGGGAGCTGTTTTTT.

This clonotype turned up a few times. This chain uses TRBV29-1 with TRBJ2-1, with D tentatively TRBD1 (7 bases). Germline assignment: CDR1 SQVTM and CDR2 ANQGSEA. The CDR3 covers 14 residues. Trimming took off 8 bases at V and 4 bases at J, with 18 bases between the two ends. CDR3 residues: CSSLRGDGYNEQFF. CDR3 nucleotides: TGCAGCTCCCTCAGGGGGGACGGATACAATGAGCAGTTCTTC.

This clonotype was recorded at least ten times. The chain recombines TRBV28 with TRBJ2-7, with TRBD2 identical over 7 bases. Per germline, CDR1 MDHEN and CDR2 SYDVKM. The CDR3 loop spans 14 amino acids. The V gene end was trimmed by 8 bases and the J gene end by 0 bases; junction bases not matched to a gene: 7. CDR3 sequence reads: CASGSGGHSYEQYF. As DNA, the CDR3 is TGTGCCAGCGGATCGGGGGGTCACTCCTACGAGCAGTACTTC.

CDR3 sequence reads: CASSLEYIYEQYF. Written as DNA, the CDR3 is TGTGCCAGCAGCTTAGAGTACATCTACGAGCAGTACTTC. The chain recombines TRBV7-2 with TRBJ2-7; D is uncertain. Trimming removed 1 base at V and 3 bases at J, with 7 bases between. The V gene's germline CDR1 is SGHTA and CDR2 FQGNSA. The CDR3 has 13 amino acids. Complete variable domain (other parts from reference TRBV7-2 and TRBJ2-7): GAGVSQSPSNKVTEKGKDVELRCDPISGHTALYWYRQSLGQGLEFLIYFQGNSAPDKSGLPSDRFSAERTGGSVSTLTIQRTQQEDSAVYLCASSLEYIYEQYFGPGTRLTVT.

This clonotype has a count of ten or more. J is TRBJ2-1 and V is TRBV2; the D is unclear. The ends were cut back, 4 bases at V and 9 bases at J, with 7 bases in the middle. The CDR3 covers 11 residues. Germline V gene lookup returns CDR1 SNHLY and CDR2 FYNNEI. CDR3 sequence (DNA): TGTGCCAGCAGTGTAAGGGTTGAGCAGTTCTTC. As protein: CASSVRVEQFF.

This clonotype was detected a few times. J is TRBJ2-7 and V is TRBV18; TRBD1 aligns across 10 bases. J gave up 0 bases and V 2 bases, and 13 bases lay outside the gene matches. CDR3 length equals 19 residues. Germline CDR1 reads KGHSH; CDR2 reads LQKENI. CDR3 protein: CASSPDRGQGLAVSYEQYF. The DNA for the CDR3 is TGTGCCAGCTCACCAGACAGGGGGCAGGGTCTAGCGGTCTCCTACGAGCAGTACTTC.

The table lists this clonotype with a few counts. This chain links TRBV20-1 with TRBJ2-3; a possible D gene is TRBD2 (5 bases). With 3 bases removed from V and 6 bases from J, the gap between germline ends came to 13 bases. This CDR3 contains 13 residues. From germline, CDR1 is DFQATT and CDR2 SNEGSKA (reference sequence). The CDR3 DNA follows: TGCAGTGCTAGGTTGGCCTCGGGGGATACGCAGTATTTT. Translating gives CSARLASGDTQYF.

The gene calls are TRBV5-5 and TRBJ1-1; maybe TRBD1 (5 bases). The CDR3 length is 16 residues. V gave up 0 bases and J gave up 10 bases, with 22 bases separating them. CDR1 SGHKS and CDR2 YYEKEE come from the germline V gene (reference sequence). The CDR3 protein is CASSLDDQGYSLGAFF. In DNA, the CDR3 is TGTGCCAGCAGCTTGGACGATCAGGGATACAGCCTCGGAGCTTTCTTT.

This clonotype was observed a handful of times. This sequence joins TRBV6-1 and TRBJ2-5, with a tentative D call TRBD1 (6 bases). The germline V gene has CDR1 MNHNS and CDR2 SASEGT. V lost 0 bases and J lost 4, with 9 bases in between. The CDR3 is 14 amino acids. This chain's CDR3 is CASSEARRGETQYF. CDR3 DNA sequence: TGTGCCAGCAGTGAAGCGCGCAGGGGAGAGACCCAGTACTTC.

This clonotype was seen a few times. V is TRBV6-5 and J is TRBJ1-5, with TRBD1 matching 7 bases. The trim removed 0 bases at V and 0 bases at J, leaving 8 bases unmatched. The CDR3 loop spans 18 amino acids. Germline V lookup: CDR1 MNHEY, CDR2 SVGAGI. The CDR3 spells CASSYSTRGTYSNQPQHF. The CDR3, as DNA: TGTGCCAGCAGTTACTCGACCAGGGGGACCTATAGCAATCAGCCCCAGCATTTT.

This clonotype turned up a few times. The chain couples TRBV9 to TRBJ2-7; D remains ambiguous. V was clipped by 4 bases and J by 3 bases, with 17 bases between them. CDR3 length: 15 residues. CDR1 and CDR2 (germline): SGDLS, YYNGEE. The CDR3: CASSPAQSLIYEQYF. The CDR3 region has the DNA TGTGCCAGCAGCCCAGCCCAGTCTTTAATCTACGAGCAGTACTTC. Variable domain in full (rest from reference TRBV9 and TRBJ2-7): DSGVTQTPKHLITATGQRVTLRCSPRSGDLSVYWYQQSLDQGLQFLIQYYNGEERAKGNILERFSAQQFPDLHSELNLSSLELGDSALYFCASSPAQSLIYEQYFGPGTRLTVT.

This clonotype came up many times. The CDR3 is CAWKGQASGNIQYF. DNA for the CDR3: TGTGCCTGGAAAGGGCAAGCTAGCGGGAACATTCAGTACTTC. The gene calls are TRBV30 and TRBJ2-4, with 8 bases fitting TRBD2. V shed 4 bases, J shed 7 bases, and the junction held 9 bases outside the gene matches. Germline CDR1 GTSNPN, CDR2 SVGIG (reference sequence). This CDR3 region has 14 residues.

Points on this clonotype: It may be a read error: a sequence one base away is much more abundant. Because it lacks the conserved phenylalanine or tryptophan at the end, this CDR3 is likely a read error. The CDR3 coding sequence is TGTGCCAGCAGTTTAGCCGGACATCCGAACTATGGCTACACCTCC. Translated, it gives CASSLAGHPNYGYTS. This chain connects TRBV28 to TRBJ1-2; tentative D call: TRBD1 (5 bases). Trimming removed 2 bases at V and 2 bases at J, with 12 bases between. From germline, CDR1 is MDHEN and CDR2 SYDVKM. This CDR3 has 15 residues.

The CDR3 loop is CATRGLGPPGDEQYF. CDR3 DNA sequence: TGTGCCACCAGGGGACTCGGGCCCCCAGGGGACGAGCAGTACTTC. The rearrangement links TRBV10-3 to TRBJ2-7; D may match TRBD1 or TRBD2 (6 bases each). V gave up 10 bases and J gave up 5 bases, with 24 bases separating them. The CDR3 consists of 15 residues. Germline V gene sequence: CDR1 ENHRY, CDR2 SYGVKD.

In this sample, this clonotype turned up many times. The chain carries TRBV18 and TRBJ2-7; D gene ambiguous. V was clipped by 3 bases and J by 4 bases, with 7 bases between them. Looked up from germline, CDR1 is KGHSH and CDR2 is LQKENI. The CDR3 spans 12 residues. Written as DNA, the CDR3 is TGTGCCAGCTCACCGGACGAATACGAGCAGTACTTC. It yields the protein CASSPDEYEQYF.

Many counts were recorded for this clonotype. The gene calls are TRBV2 and TRBJ2-7; TRBD2 matches 12 bases. This CDR3 comprises 16 residues. Trimming cost V 2 bases and J 3 bases; bases outside gene matches: 5. CDR1 SNHLY and CDR2 FYNNEI come from the germline V gene. In DNA, the CDR3 is TGTGCCAGCAGTGAAAGCGGACTAGCGGGGTTCTACGAGCAGTACTTC. Translation gives CASSESGLAGFYEQYF.

The genes are TRBV6-1 and TRBJ1-2; TRBD1 matches 7 bases. Trimming cost V 8 bases and J 0 bases; bases outside gene matches: 15. CDR1 MNHNS and CDR2 SASEGT come from the germline V gene. This CDR3 is built from 17 residues. DNA of the CDR3: TGTGCCAGCTACGAACGACAGGGTAGGCGGACTAACTATGGCTACACCTTC. The encoded protein is CASYERQGRRTNYGYTF.